These 16 T cell receptor beta chains originate from one sample sequenced in a study of T cells in Graves' hyperthyroidism and ophthalmopathy. RNA transcripts served as the template for amplifying TCR beta CDR3 regions. With the HTBI primer set, the TCR CDR3 went through a first round of RT-PCR. One entry per CDR3 protein, called by TCRdb with MiXCR from the multiplex PCR reads. The sample has under 400,000 distinct CDR3 sequences; 25% are singletons. Material for sequencing was blood. The origin of the receptors is a man over 45 with Graves' hyperthyroidism.

V usage is TRBV7-9 and J usage is TRBJ2-7; possibly TRBD1 or TRBD2 for D (6 bases each). This CDR3 has 14 amino acids. CDR1 is SEHNR, CDR2 FQNEAQ, per germline (reference sequence). Trimming stripped 4 bases from V and 7 bases from J, with 17 bases between. In DNA, the CDR3 is TGTGCCAGCAGCTCTCCCGCTAGGGGGAGGGAGCAGTACTTC. Translating gives CASSSPARGREQYF.

This sequence joins TRBV29-1 and TRBJ1-2; D possibly corresponds to TRBD1 (5 bases). CDR3 length: 11 amino acids. V was trimmed by 8 bases and J by 8 bases, leaving 15 bases between them. The germline gives CDR1 SQVTM, CDR2 ANQGSEA. The CDR3 spells CSSVGETGYTF. CDR3 nucleotide sequence: TGCAGCTCCGTGGGGGAGACGGGCTACACCTTC.

The V and J genes are TRBV9 and TRBJ1-2; 8 bases align to TRBD1. The CDR3 totals 15 residues. CDR1 and CDR2 (germline): SGDLS, YYNGEE. V lost 3 bases, J lost 4 bases, and 8 bases stayed unmatched. The CDR3, as DNA: TGTGCCAGCAGCGGACAGCCAACAGGGGGCTATGGCTACACCTTC. Translating gives CASSGQPTGGYGYTF.

This chain joins TRBV27 and TRBJ1-4; unclear D gene. The V gene's germline CDR1 is MNHEY and CDR2 SMNVEV (reference sequence). The V and J ends lost 6 bases and 3 bases respectively, with 14 bases between them. CDR3 size: 15 residues. CDR3 DNA sequence: TGTGCCAGCAGCCCTCGGGCAGGATCTAATGAAAAACTGTTTTTT. It encodes CASSPRAGSNEKLFF.

The chain employs TRBV12-3 or TRBV12-4 and TRBJ2-5; 10 bases agree with TRBD1. The CDR3 is 12 residues long. V gave up 8 bases and J gave up 3 bases; unmatched junction bases: 0. The CDR3 spells CASGQGEETQYF. The CDR3 DNA is TGTGCCAGCGGACAGGGGGAAGAGACCCAGTACTTC.

This clonotype was seen a few times. V is TRBV20-1 and J is TRBJ2-3; D possibly uses TRBD1 or TRBD2 (7 bases each). The CDR3 has 17 residues. Germline V gene sequence: CDR1 DFQATT, CDR2 SNEGSKA (reference sequence). Trimming cost V 5 bases and J 1 base, with 22 bases left between them. The CDR3 coding sequence is TGCAGTGCTTGGGGACAGAGAAGAAGCGGGGGCACAGATACGCAGTATTTT. Protein product: CSAWGQRRSGGTDTQYF.

This clonotype was detected many times. This chain's CDR3 is CASLETSGAYEQYF. DNA of the CDR3: TGTGCCAGCCTGGAGACTAGCGGCGCCTACGAGCAGTACTTC. This sequence joins TRBV6-1 and TRBJ2-7; TRBD2 agrees at 9 bases. The J segment lost 2 bases and the V segment lost 8 bases, leaving 7 bases of the junction unmatched. This CDR3 comprises 14 residues. CDR1 and CDR2 (germline): MNHNS, SASEGT.

Only a few counts were recorded for this clonotype. This chain links TRBV6-5 with TRBJ1-5, with a possible D match to TRBD1 (5 bases). There are 16 residues in the CDR3. The V and J ends lost 2 bases and 2 bases respectively, with 13 bases between them. The germline V gene has CDR1 MNHEY and CDR2 SVGAGI. CDR3 residues: CASSYGGVGGNQPQHF. CDR3 in DNA: TGTGCCAGCAGTTACGGAGGGGTCGGAGGCAATCAGCCCCAGCATTTT.

This clonotype was picked up many times. DNA of the CDR3: TGTGCCAGCAGCCGGGGACAGGGCTCCTACGAGCAGTACTTC. It specifies CASSRGQGSYEQYF. The gene calls are TRBV5-6 and TRBJ2-7, with 9 nucleotides matching TRBD1. Per the germline V gene, CDR1 is SGHDT and CDR2 is YYEEEE. V lost 4 bases and J lost 0; bases outside the gene matches: 2. This CDR3 has 14 residues.

V is TRBV24-1 and J is TRBJ2-3, with D tentatively TRBD1 (5 bases). Trimming removed 6 bases from V and 4 bases from J, with 16 bases in between. From germline, CDR1 is KGHDR and CDR2 SFDVKD. This CDR3 region has 15 residues. The CDR3 spells CATSQRGVSADTQYF. CDR3 in DNA: TGTGCCACCAGTCAAAGGGGCGTGAGTGCAGATACGCAGTATTTT.

The chain is built from TRBV6-1 and TRBJ2-7, with 9 bases aligning to TRBD2. Per germline, CDR1 MNHNS and CDR2 SASEGT. This CDR3 has 15 residues. V dropped 6 bases and J dropped 0; count of bases not matched to a gene: 6. The CDR3 DNA is TGTGCCAGCAGGTCGCGGGAGGGCAGCTCCTACGAGCAGTACTTC. This gives the protein CASRSREGSSYEQYF.

The genes are TRBV20-1 and TRBJ1-2; no firm D call. Germline loops: CDR1 DFQATT, CDR2 SNEGSKA (reference sequence). The CDR3 runs 14 residues. V shed 3 bases and J shed 1 base, with 12 bases lying between them. The DNA for the CDR3 is TGCAGTGCTAGTGGACGGAGCTTTAACTATGGCTACACCTTC. It yields the protein CSASGRSFNYGYTF.

This chain uses TRBV6-1 with TRBJ1-2; possibly TRBD1 for D (5 bases). This CDR3 spans 14 amino acids. V gave up 4 bases and J gave up 1 base, with 10 bases separating them. The germline V gene has CDR1 MNHNS and CDR2 SASEGT. The CDR3 loop reads CASSAQVYNYGYTF. CDR3 bases: TGTGCCAGCAGTGCACAGGTTTATAACTATGGCTACACCTTC.

The chain recombines TRBV29-1 with TRBJ2-1, with D possibly being TRBD2 (6 bases). The V gene's germline CDR1 is SQVTM and CDR2 ANQGSEA. Trimming cost V 3 bases and J 0 bases, with 12 bases left between them. The CDR3 sequence is 15 residues long. Here the CDR3 reads CSVEGGVSSYNEQFF. In DNA form, the CDR3 reads TGCAGCGTTGAGGGCGGGGTTAGCTCCTACAATGAGCAGTTCTTC.

The V call is TRBV18, the J call TRBJ2-5; the D is unclear. This CDR3 spans 17 amino acids. Between the trimmed V and J ends, which lost 2 bases and 2 bases, there was a span of 18 bases. Germline CDR1 reads KGHSH; CDR2 reads LQKENI. Here the CDR3 DNA reads TGTGCCAGCTCACCAGAGTGGGCCCTCAAGGGACAAGAGACCCAGTACTTC. As protein: CASSPEWALKGQETQYF.

The chain is built from TRBV19 and TRBJ1-2; D gene ambiguous. The CDR3 is 13 amino acids. V lost 2 bases and J 0 bases, leaving 4 bases between the germline ends. Germline lookup yields CDR1 LNHDA and CDR2 SQIVND (reference sequence). The CDR3 region is CASSIISNYGYTF. The CDR3 bases are TGTGCCAGTAGTATAATCTCTAACTATGGCTACACCTTC.